Shown below are 21 T cell receptor beta chains from a single sample sequenced in a study of shared clonotypes between healthy human individuals. Clones were sequenced by immunoSEQ multiplex PCR, and TCRdb holds only the in-frame ones, with some missing. The repertoire consists of approximately 1.5 million clones, with around 98% occurring once and the leading ten covering around 0.47%. The sequenced sample was naive CD4+ T cells sorted from blood. Subset here: CD45RA+ positively selected. The source of these receptors is a man aged 25-45 years in good health.

CDR3 region: CATKARGLDNEKLFF. CDR3 bases: TGTGCCACCAAGGCCAGGGGGCTGGATAATGAAAAACTGTTTTTT. The gene calls are TRBV15 and TRBJ1-4; 8 bases line up with TRBD1. Unmatched junction bases numbered 8, after V lost 7 bases and J lost 4 bases. This CDR3 has 15 amino acids. Germline CDR1 LNHNV, CDR2 YYDKDF (reference sequence).

The V and J genes are TRBV4-1 and TRBJ1-4; 8 bases align to TRBD1. V was clipped by 6 bases and J by 8 bases; unmatched bases: 8. Germline V gives CDR1 MGHRA, CDR2 YSYEKL. This CDR3 spans 14 amino acids. CDR3 in DNA: TGCGCCAGCAGAAACAGACAGGGGATGGAAAAACTGTTTTTT. Encoded protein: CASRNRQGMEKLFF.

The chain has TRBV5-1 and TRBJ2-6, with 10 bases identical to TRBD1. The V segment lost 7 bases and the J segment 1 base; nucleotides outside the gene matches: 8. The CDR3 is 17 residues long. Germline loops: CDR1 SGHRS, CDR2 YFSETQ. CDR3 coding DNA: TGCGCCAGCTCTCCGGGACAGGGGTCTTCTGGGGCCAACGTCCTGACTTTC. It yields the protein CASSPGQGSSGANVLTF.

The chain couples TRBV28 to TRBJ2-7, with D maybe TRBD2 (5 bases). The V end lost 11 bases, the J end lost 4 bases, and 18 bases lay between the germline ends. CDR1 MDHEN and CDR2 SYDVKM come from the germline V gene. This CDR3 has 13 amino acids. The CDR3 is CADGCRREYEQYF. CDR3 DNA sequence: TGTGCCGATGGGTGCCGACGGGAATACGAGCAGTACTTC.

J is TRBJ2-1 and V is TRBV6-1, with D unclear. The germline V and J ends were trimmed by 2 bases and 7 bases, with 3 bases remaining between them. Germline CDR1 is MNHNS and CDR2 is SASEGT. The CDR3 extends over 11 amino acids. CDR3: CASSEINEQFF. The CDR3 nucleotides are TGTGCCAGCAGTGAAATAAATGAGCAGTTCTTC.

The chain recombines TRBV10-3 with TRBJ1-1, with 7 nucleotides matching TRBD1. V trimming: 6 bases; J trimming: 1 base; junction bases outside the gene matches: 8. Germline CDR1 reads ENHRY; CDR2 reads SYGVKD. This CDR3 comprises 15 residues. In DNA, the CDR3 is TGTGCCATCAGCCTCCCGGGGACAGCGAACACTGAAGCTTTCTTT. This encodes CAISLPGTANTEAFF.

DNA for the CDR3: TGTGCCAGCAGCGTAGATCCCGAGGGGGGGCTGATGGAGACCCAGTACTTC. This sequence encodes CASSVDPEGGLMETQYF. The chain has TRBV9 and TRBJ2-5, with a weak D call TRBD2 (7 bases). The CDR3 covers 17 residues. Trimming took 0 bases from V and 5 from J, leaving 20 bases between them. From germline, CDR1 is SGDLS and CDR2 YYNGEE.

The V and J genes are TRBV28 and TRBJ2-3; 8 nucleotides match TRBD1. The CDR3 contains 15 residues. The junction had 11 bases not matched to a gene; V was cut back by 8 bases and J by 4 bases. Germline values: CDR1 MDHEN, CDR2 SYDVKM. In DNA, the CDR3 is TGTGCCAGCGGAGCCCCGGGGACAGGTCCAGATACGCAGTATTTT. Protein sequence: CASGAPGTGPDTQYF. The full variable domain, in which reference TRBV28 and TRBJ2-3 provide the parts outside the CDR3, is DVKVTQSSRYLVKRTGEKVFLECVQDMDHENMFWYRQDPGLGLRLIYFSYDVKMKEKGDIPEGYSVSREKKERFSLILESASTNQTSMYLCASGAPGTGPDTQYFGPGTRLTVL.

The V and J genes are TRBV11-2 and TRBJ2-7, with 8 bases fitting TRBD2. The CDR3 covers 14 residues. CDR1 SGHAT and CDR2 FQNNGV come from the germline V gene. With 2 bases clipped from V and 8 bases from J, the junction kept 8 bases outside the gene matches. CDR3 residues: CASSLSSGGTKQYF. The CDR3 DNA reads TGTGCCAGCAGCTTATCCAGCGGGGGTACGAAGCAGTACTTC.

This clone was picked up one time. One end of the junction is discordant with germline, which a read error may explain. This chain links TRBV4-1 with TRBJ1-5; D is ambiguous. From germline, CDR1 is MGHRA and CDR2 YSYEKL. The CDR3 loop spans 15 amino acids. Here the CDR3 DNA reads TGCGCCAGCAGCCAAGATCCGGTCAGCAACCAGCCCCAGCATTTT. Translation gives CASSQDPVSNQPQHF.

In the case of this clone: Other DNA sequences in the sample encode the same CDR3. V is TRBV27 and J is TRBJ1-1; D is undetermined. This CDR3 is built from 14 residues. V shed 3 bases and J shed 1 base, with 9 bases lying between them. Germline assignment: CDR1 MNHEY and CDR2 SMNVEV (reference sequence). This CDR3 is CASSFRGTNTEAFF. In nucleotides, the CDR3 is TGTGCCAGCAGTTTTCGGGGTACGAACACTGAAGCTTTCTTT.

This clone showed up just once. The chain is built from TRBV28 and TRBJ2-7; D remains unclear. Trimming took 5 bases from V and 7 from J, leaving 18 bases between them. The germline V gene has CDR1 MDHEN and CDR2 SYDVKM. The CDR3 runs 14 residues. CDR3: CASSRSWIGREQYF. The CDR3 DNA follows: TGTGCCAGCAGTAGGAGTTGGATAGGCCGGGAGCAGTACTTC.

The rearrangement uses TRBV7-9 and TRBJ2-7; TRBD2 matches at 12 bases. Trimming took 1 base from V and 9 from J; bases not matched to a gene: 4. The CDR3 is made up of 14 amino acids. Germline loops: CDR1 SEHNR, CDR2 FQNEAQ (reference sequence). In DNA form, the CDR3 reads TGTGCCAGCAGCTTAGACCTAGCGGGAGGGCCGCAGTACTTC. Translating it yields CASSLDLAGGPQYF.

The sample holds one count of this clone. The V call is TRBV6-4, the J call TRBJ2-4; TRBD1 is a possible D gene (6 bases). CDR3 length: 18 residues. Trimming removed 1 base from V and 0 bases from J, with 16 bases in between. Germline V gene lookup returns CDR1 MRHNA and CDR2 SNTAGT. CDR3 sequence: CASSDLYGTPLAKNIQYF. CDR3 coding DNA: TGTGCCAGCAGTGACTTATACGGGACACCACTAGCCAAAAACATTCAGTACTTC.

J is TRBJ2-1 and V is TRBV2; possible D gene TRBD2, 6 bases. CDR3 length: 13 amino acids. The V gene lost 4 bases and the J gene lost 4 bases, with 8 bases spanning the gap. Germline CDR1 and CDR2: SNHLY and FYNNEI. This CDR3 is CASSGGLYNEQFF. In DNA, the CDR3 is TGTGCCAGCAGTGGCGGACTATACAATGAGCAGTTCTTC.

This rearrangement joins TRBV20-1 to TRBJ1-4, with D uncertain. This CDR3 contains 11 residues. V lost 5 bases, J lost 7 bases, and 8 bases lay in between. Germline values: CDR1 DFQATT, CDR2 SNEGSKA (reference sequence). The CDR3 spells CSAAHLEKLFF. Here the CDR3 DNA reads TGCAGTGCTGCCCATCTTGAAAAACTGTTTTTT.

V usage is TRBV5-4 and J usage is TRBJ1-1; TRBD1 aligns across 7 bases. The germline V gene has CDR1 SGHNT and CDR2 YYREEE (reference sequence). The CDR3 runs to 15 residues. The junction had 9 bases not matched to a gene; V was cut back by 4 bases and J by 3 bases. CDR3 sequence (DNA): TGTGCCAGCAGCGCAACAGGGGATGGAGACACTGAAGCTTTCTTT. It encodes CASSATGDGDTEAFF.

This chain uses TRBV9 with TRBJ1-5; maybe TRBD1 (5 bases). Between the trimmed V and J ends, which lost 0 bases and 7 bases, there was a span of 14 bases. Germline CDR1 SGDLS, CDR2 YYNGEE. The CDR3 has 15 residues. CDR3 DNA: TGTGCCAGCAGCGTAGGCGGGAGGGACGACCAGCCCCAGCATTTT. It codes for CASSVGGRDDQPQHF.

The chain uses TRBV5-4 and TRBJ1-2, with unresolved D. The CDR3 spans 14 residues. V lost 1 base, J lost 0 bases, and 7 bases lay in between. Germline lookup yields CDR1 SGHNT and CDR2 YYREEE (reference sequence). The CDR3 nucleotides read TGTGCCAGCAGCTTGATACGCACTAACTATGGCTACACCTTC. This translates into CASSLIRTNYGYTF. Based on the CDR3 plus reference TRBV5-4 and TRBJ1-2, the full variable domain is ETGVTQSPTHLIKTRGQQVTLRCSSQSGHNTVSWYQQALGQGPQFIFQYYREEENGRGNFPPRFSGLQFPNYSSELNVNALELDDSALYLCASSLIRTNYGYTFGSGTRLTVV.

The chain has TRBV5-1 and TRBJ2-5; weak D call: TRBD2 (6 bases). The germline V gene encodes CDR1 SGHRS and CDR2 YFSETQ. V dropped 4 bases and J dropped 1 base, with 17 bases sitting between them. The CDR3 extends over 16 amino acids. The DNA for the CDR3 is TGCGCCAGCAGCCAGAATGGGGTCGGGAGCCAAGAGACCCAGTACTTC. Translation gives CASSQNGVGSQETQYF.

The rearrangement links TRBV25-1 to TRBJ1-2; 11 bases are shared with TRBD1. Germline V gene sequence: CDR1 MGHDK, CDR2 SYGVNS. The CDR3 has 14 amino acids. The trim removed 4 bases at V and 14 bases at J, leaving 12 bases unmatched. The CDR3 DNA is TGTGCCAGCAGTGCAAGGGGACAGGGGGGGCCGGTTACCTTC. This sequence encodes CASSARGQGGPVTF.